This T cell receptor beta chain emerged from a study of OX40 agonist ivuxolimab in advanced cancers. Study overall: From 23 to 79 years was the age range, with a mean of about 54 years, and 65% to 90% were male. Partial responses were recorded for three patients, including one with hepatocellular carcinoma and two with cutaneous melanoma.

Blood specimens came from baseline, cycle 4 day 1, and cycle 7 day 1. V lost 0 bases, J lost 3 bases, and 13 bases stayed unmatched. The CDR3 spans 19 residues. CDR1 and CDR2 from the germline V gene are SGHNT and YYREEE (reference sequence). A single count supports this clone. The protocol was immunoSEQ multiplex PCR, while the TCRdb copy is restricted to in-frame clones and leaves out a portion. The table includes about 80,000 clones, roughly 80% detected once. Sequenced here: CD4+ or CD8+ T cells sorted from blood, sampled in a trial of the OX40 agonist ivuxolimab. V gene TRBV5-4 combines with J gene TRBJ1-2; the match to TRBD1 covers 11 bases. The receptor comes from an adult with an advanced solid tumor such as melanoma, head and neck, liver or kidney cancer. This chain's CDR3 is CASSLGGRTGGGTYYGYTF. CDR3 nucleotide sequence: TGTGCCAGCAGCTTGGGAGGAAGGACAGGGGGCGGCACCTACTATGGCTACACCTTC.